These T cell receptor beta chains were read from a single sample in a study of molecular identifiers for immune sequencing clone quantification. One entry per CDR3 protein, called by TCRdb with MiXCR from the PCR reads. This table holds 35,000 to 45,000 distinct CDR3 sequences, about a fifth found once. Material: naive CD8+ T cells from blood, with Jurkat cell RNA spiked in. Receptors were obtained from a human donor in good health. Some libraries in this study had Jurkat cell RNA spiked in. CDR3s include the opening cysteine and the closing phenylalanine or tryptophan. D genes are given only for firm matches. Only part of the rows carry a size: once, few, many, or a class if the clone is expanded.

J: TRBJ2-7
D: .
size: many
V: TRBV20-1
CDR3: CSARDLHYQSSYEQYF
DNA: TGCAGTGCTAGAGACTTGCACTATCAGAGCTCCTACGAGCAGTACTTC

J: TRBJ2-7
D: TRBD2
size: many
V: TRBV20-1
CDR3: CSARVWVASGGRYEQYF
DNA: TGCAGTGCTAGAGTATGGGTGGCTAGCGGGGGGCGCTACGAGCAGTACTTC

J: TRBJ2-2
D: TRBD2
size: many
V: TRBV29-1
CDR3: CSVVVTSGNPTGELFF
DNA: TGCAGCGTTGTCGTGACTAGCGGAAACCCCACCGGGGAGCTGTTTTTT

J: TRBJ2-5
D: .
size: many
V: TRBV2
CDR3: CASSQETQYF
DNA: TGTGCCAGCAGTCAAGAGACCCAGTACTTC

J: TRBJ2-1
D: TRBD2
size: .
V: TRBV5-1
CDR3: CASSLGEILAGEPYEQFF
DNA: TGCGCCAGCAGCTTGGGTGAAATACTAGCGGGAGAGCCTTATGAGCAGTTCTTC

J: TRBJ1-1
D: .
size: few
V: TRBV20-1
CDR3: CSAKPGGRVEYTEAFF
DNA: TGCAGTGCCAAGCCGGGGGGCCGAGTCGAGTACACTGAAGCTTTCTTT

J: TRBJ2-3
D: TRBD2
size: .
V: TRBV6-2/TRBV6-3
CDR3: CASSYVRGADTQYF
DNA: TGTGCCAGCAGTTACGTGCGGGGGGCAGATACGCAGTATTTT

J: TRBJ1-4
D: .
size: many
V: TRBV4-3
CDR3: CASSQGPGDEKLFF
DNA: TGCGCCAGCAGCCAAGGACCAGGGGATGAAAAACTGTTTTTT

J: TRBJ2-1
D: .
size: .
V: TRBV20-1
CDR3: CCVGTSENYNEQFF
DNA: TGCTGTGTTGGGACAAGCGAGAACTACAATGAGCAGTTCTTC

J: TRBJ2-7
D: TRBD2
size: many
V: TRBV7-9
CDR3: CASSLTSGRTHYEQYF
DNA: TGTGCCAGCAGCTTAACTAGCGGGAGGACCCACTACGAGCAGTACTTC

J: TRBJ2-1
D: .
size: few
V: TRBV19
CDR3: CASTHGRLGQFF
DNA: TGTGCCAGTACTCATGGGAGGTTAGGGCAGTTCTTC

J: TRBJ2-5
D: .
size: many
V: TRBV25-1
CDR3: CASSDSSSRTRETQYF
DNA: TGTGCCAGCAGTGACTCGAGTTCGAGGACCAGAGAGACCCAGTACTTC

J: TRBJ2-7
D: TRBD2
size: .
V: TRBV28
CDR3: CASSSPGSGPYEQYF
DNA: TGTGCCAGCAGTTCCCCGGGTAGCGGGCCCTACGAGCAGTACTTC

J: TRBJ2-5
D: .
size: many
V: TRBV7-8
CDR3: CASSSAKGVQETQYF
DNA: TGTGCCAGCAGCTCGGCCAAGGGGGTTCAAGAGACCCAGTACTTC

J: TRBJ1-1
D: .
size: few
V: TRBV30
CDR3: CAWSVLGTEAFF
DNA: TGTGCCTGGAGTGTACTGGGGACTGAAGCTTTCTTT